This is a list of T cell receptor beta chains from one sample in a study of shared clonotypes between healthy human individuals. Assay: immunoSEQ multiplex PCR; the TCRdb copy retains only in-frame clones and omits some. The sample lists approximately 1,000,000 clones; around 82% were seen once. Sequencing input: memory CD4+ T cells from PBMCs. The source is a young man in good health. Some clones in this sample may be carry-over from other donors' samples. CDR3s include the opening cysteine and the closing phenylalanine or tryptophan. A D gene is named only where the DNA matches it firmly. Clone size is stated in some rows and not others, as once, few, many or a class when expanded.

j_call: TRBJ1-4; v_call: TRBV9; clone_size: .; d_call: .; cdr3_aa: CASSVGRGSEKLFF; cdr3_nt: TGTGCCAGCAGCGTAGGTAGGGGGAGCGAAAAACTGTTTTTT
j_call: TRBJ2-7; v_call: TRBV7-9; clone_size: .; d_call: .; cdr3_aa: CASSSRQASYEQYF; cdr3_nt: TGTGCCAGCAGCTCACGACAGGCCTCCTACGAGCAGTACTTC
j_call: TRBJ1-3; v_call: TRBV28; clone_size: .; d_call: .; cdr3_aa: CASRGFSGNTIYF; cdr3_nt: TGTGCCAGCAGAGGGTTCTCTGGAAACACCATATATTTT
j_call: TRBJ1-1; v_call: TRBV18; clone_size: few; d_call: .; cdr3_aa: CASSYGMNTEAFF; cdr3_nt: TGTGCCAGCTCATACGGAATGAACACTGAAGCTTTCTTT
j_call: TRBJ2-7; v_call: TRBV30; clone_size: .; d_call: .; cdr3_aa: CAWSAWGLGEQYF; cdr3_nt: TGTGCCTGGAGTGCATGGGGACTGGGCGAGCAGTACTTC
j_call: TRBJ2-3; v_call: TRBV6-4; clone_size: .; d_call: TRBD1; cdr3_aa: CASSATGVGSTDTQYF; cdr3_nt: TGTGCCAGCAGTGCCACAGGGGTAGGGAGCACAGATACGCAGTATTTT
j_call: TRBJ2-2; v_call: TRBV5-1; clone_size: .; d_call: .; cdr3_aa: CASSLSTGTGELFF; cdr3_nt: TGCGCCAGCAGCTTGAGTACGGGCACCGGGGAGCTGTTTTTT
j_call: TRBJ2-1; v_call: TRBV6-6; clone_size: few; d_call: TRBD2; cdr3_aa: CASSWGLANYNEQFF; cdr3_nt: TGTGCCAGCAGTTGGGGACTAGCGAACTACAATGAGCAGTTCTTC
j_call: TRBJ2-5; v_call: TRBV5-1; clone_size: .; d_call: .; cdr3_aa: CASSLGARVQETQYF; cdr3_nt: TGCGCCAGCAGCCTGGGGGCCCGGGTGCAAGAGACCCAGTACTTC
j_call: TRBJ2-7; v_call: TRBV28; clone_size: .; d_call: .; cdr3_aa: CASRWVSGSYEQYF; cdr3_nt: TGTGCCAGCAGATGGGTCTCCGGCTCCTACGAGCAGTACTTC
j_call: TRBJ1-5; v_call: TRBV10-1; clone_size: .; d_call: TRBD1; cdr3_aa: CASSDSYRGWQPQHF; cdr3_nt: TGCGCCAGCAGTGATTCGTACAGGGGCTGGCAGCCCCAGCATTTT
j_call: TRBJ2-5; v_call: TRBV27; clone_size: once; d_call: .; cdr3_aa: CASSLSKWYRVVTQYF; cdr3_nt: TGTGCCAGCAGTTTATCGAAATGGTACCGGGTAGTGACCCAGTACTTC
j_call: TRBJ1-5; v_call: TRBV6-5; clone_size: .; d_call: .; cdr3_aa: CASWSGGNGNQPQHF; cdr3_nt: TGTGCCAGCTGGAGCGGGGGAAACGGCAATCAGCCCCAGCATTTT
j_call: TRBJ2-1; v_call: TRBV29-1; clone_size: .; d_call: .; cdr3_aa: CSVGRGYNEQFF; cdr3_nt: TGCAGCGTTGGTAGGGGCTACAATGAGCAGTTCTTC
j_call: TRBJ2-2; v_call: TRBV6-1; clone_size: .; d_call: TRBD1; cdr3_aa: CASSEAGTGAGELFF; cdr3_nt: TGTGCCAGCAGTGAAGCCGGGACAGGGGCCGGGGAGCTGTTTTTT
j_call: TRBJ2-5; v_call: TRBV10-3; clone_size: few; d_call: TRBD2; cdr3_aa: CAIRGLAEEETQYF; cdr3_nt: TGTGCCATCAGGGGACTAGCGGAAGAAGAGACCCAGTACTTC
j_call: TRBJ2-1; v_call: TRBV4-1; clone_size: once; d_call: TRBD1; cdr3_aa: CASSQDERQGKGNEQFF; cdr3_nt: TGCGCCAGCAGCCAAGATGAGAGACAGGGGAAGGGCAATGAGCAGTTCTTC
j_call: TRBJ2-2; v_call: TRBV19; clone_size: .; d_call: .; cdr3_aa: CASSIAITGTGELFF; cdr3_nt: TGTGCCAGTAGTATAGCCATAACAGGAACCGGGGAGCTGTTTTTT
j_call: TRBJ2-1; v_call: TRBV7-3; clone_size: .; d_call: .; cdr3_aa: CASSLLMGGEQFF; cdr3_nt: TGTGCCAGCAGCTTATTAATGGGGGGTGAGCAGTTCTTC
j_call: TRBJ2-2; v_call: TRBV28; clone_size: .; d_call: .; cdr3_aa: CASTLRAAGELFF; cdr3_nt: TGTGCCAGCACCCTGAGGGCGGCCGGGGAGCTGTTTTTT
j_call: TRBJ2-1; v_call: TRBV30; clone_size: .; d_call: TRBD2; cdr3_aa: CAWSVLLRRLAGDNEQFF; cdr3_nt: TGTGCCTGGAGTGTATTATTACGGCGACTAGCGGGCGACAATGAGCAGTTCTTC
j_call: TRBJ2-7; v_call: TRBV29-1; clone_size: .; d_call: .; cdr3_aa: CSVRVDEQYF; cdr3_nt: TGCAGCGTTAGAGTAGACGAGCAGTACTTC
j_call: TRBJ2-7; v_call: TRBV5-5; clone_size: .; d_call: .; cdr3_aa: CASSFGGTAYEQYF; cdr3_nt: TGTGCCAGCAGCTTTGGAGGGACAGCCTACGAGCAGTACTTC
j_call: TRBJ2-1; v_call: TRBV4-1; clone_size: many; d_call: TRBD2; cdr3_aa: CASSGYLSGPGAPNNEQFF; cdr3_nt: TGCGCCAGCAGCGGGTATCTTAGCGGGCCTGGGGCGCCCAACAATGAGCAGTTCTTC
j_call: TRBJ1-4; v_call: TRBV27; clone_size: .; d_call: TRBD1; cdr3_aa: CASSLRGTGGGEKLFF; cdr3_nt: TGTGCCAGCAGTTTAAGGGGGACAGGTGGGGGTGAAAAACTGTTTTTT
j_call: TRBJ2-2; v_call: TRBV7-9; clone_size: once; d_call: .; cdr3_aa: CASSLEGKDTGELFF; cdr3_nt: TGTGCCAGCAGCTTAGAGGGCAAAGACACCGGGGAGCTGTTTTTT
j_call: TRBJ2-7; v_call: TRBV6-1; clone_size: .; d_call: TRBD1; cdr3_aa: CASNRDRTYEQYF; cdr3_nt: TGTGCCTCAAACCGGGACAGGACCTACGAGCAGTACTTC
j_call: TRBJ2-1; v_call: TRBV29-1; clone_size: .; d_call: TRBD2; cdr3_aa: CSVDGGTSGRNNEQFF; cdr3_nt: TGCAGCGTTGACGGAGGGACTAGCGGGAGGAACAATGAGCAGTTCTTC
j_call: TRBJ2-5; v_call: TRBV7-3; clone_size: few; d_call: TRBD2; cdr3_aa: CASSPTSEQTQYF; cdr3_nt: TGTGCCAGCAGCCCAACTAGCGAACAGACCCAGTACTTC
j_call: TRBJ1-2; v_call: TRBV2; clone_size: .; d_call: .; cdr3_aa: CASRARGGEYGYTF; cdr3_nt: TGTGCCAGCAGGGCCCGTGGAGGAGAGTATGGCTACACCTTC
j_call: TRBJ1-1; v_call: TRBV11-3; clone_size: .; d_call: .; cdr3_aa: CASSPRGGPEAFF; cdr3_nt: TGTGCCAGCAGCCCTAGGGGCGGCCCTGAAGCTTTCTTT
j_call: TRBJ2-2; v_call: TRBV4-2; clone_size: .; d_call: .; cdr3_aa: CASSQEASYTGELFF; cdr3_nt: TGTGCCAGCAGCCAAGAGGCCTCGTACACCGGGGAGCTGTTTTTT
j_call: TRBJ2-7; v_call: TRBV28; clone_size: .; d_call: TRBD2; cdr3_aa: CASSRTSGRASYEQYF; cdr3_nt: TGTGCCAGCAGCCGGACTAGCGGGAGGGCTTCCTACGAGCAGTACTTC
j_call: TRBJ2-3; v_call: TRBV9; clone_size: .; d_call: .; cdr3_aa: CASSLKTPRSTDTQYF; cdr3_nt: TGTGCCAGCAGCTTAAAGACCCCCCGGAGCACAGATACGCAGTATTTT
j_call: TRBJ2-1; v_call: TRBV29-1; clone_size: .; d_call: TRBD2; cdr3_aa: CSVWTSGRDNEQFF; cdr3_nt: TGCAGCGTTTGGACTAGCGGGAGGGACAATGAGCAGTTCTTC
j_call: TRBJ1-3; v_call: TRBV7-9; clone_size: .; d_call: .; cdr3_aa: CASSPRATSGNTIYF; cdr3_nt: TGTGCCAGCAGCCCACGGGCTACCTCTGGAAACACCATATATTTT
j_call: TRBJ1-2; v_call: TRBV28; clone_size: .; d_call: TRBD1; cdr3_aa: CASRITGVRYGYTF; cdr3_nt: TGTGCCAGCAGGATAACAGGGGTGCGCTATGGCTACACCTTC
j_call: TRBJ2-7; v_call: TRBV28; clone_size: .; d_call: .; cdr3_aa: CASTSSTGVYEQYF; cdr3_nt: TGTGCCAGCACGTCCTCGACAGGAGTGTACGAGCAGTACTTC